This T cell receptor (beta chain) originates from a study of blood T cell repertoires in COVID-19. Background on the study: The samples span acute and convalescent COVID-19 from the United States, Italy and Spain.

V shed 3 bases, J shed 4 bases, and the junction held 10 bases outside the gene matches. Per germline, CDR1 DFQATT and CDR2 SNEGSKA (reference sequence). This CDR3 has 16 amino acids. All enrollees were roughly 18 to 95 years old and from 20 to 30 US areas. Cohorts were determined from participant-reported clinical history. Before being deemed recovered, Cohort 3 donors had two negative PCRs, clearance, or symptom resolution. Repertoires were generated with immunoSEQ multiplex PCR, while TCRdb's copy carries only in-frame clones and drops some. The sample has a few hundred thousand clones, roughly 87% seen once.

V is TRBV20-1 and J is TRBJ2-2; 8 bases agree with TRBD2. Sequences were obtained from PBMCs or T cells enriched from blood (not recorded which). The TCR was taken from a man aged 18 to 29 who had recovered from COVID-19. The CDR3 DNA follows: TGCAGTGCTAGTAAGATCGGGAGGGTGGGCACCGGGGAGCTGTTTTTT. As protein: CSASKIGRVGTGELFF.